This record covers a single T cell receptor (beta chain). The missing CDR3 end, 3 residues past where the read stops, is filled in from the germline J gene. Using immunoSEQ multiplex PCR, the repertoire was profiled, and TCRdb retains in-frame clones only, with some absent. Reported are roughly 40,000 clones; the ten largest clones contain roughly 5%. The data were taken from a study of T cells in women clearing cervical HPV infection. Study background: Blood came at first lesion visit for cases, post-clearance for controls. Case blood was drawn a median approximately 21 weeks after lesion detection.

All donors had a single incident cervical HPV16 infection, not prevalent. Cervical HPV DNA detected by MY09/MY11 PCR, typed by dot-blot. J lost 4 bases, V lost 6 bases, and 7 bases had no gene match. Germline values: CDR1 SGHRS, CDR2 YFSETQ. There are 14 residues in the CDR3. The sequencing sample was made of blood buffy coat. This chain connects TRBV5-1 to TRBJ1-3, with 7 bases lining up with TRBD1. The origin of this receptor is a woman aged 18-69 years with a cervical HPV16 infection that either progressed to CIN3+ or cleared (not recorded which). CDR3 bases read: TGCGCCAGCACCTGGGACAGACAAGGAAACACC. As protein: CASTWDRQGNT. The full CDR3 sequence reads CASTWDRQGNTIYF.